These 15 T cell receptor beta chains were all obtained from the same sample, sequenced in a study of beta chain features in type 1 diabetes. General observations from the study: Among all four CD4+ subsets, Type 1 diabetes patients had TCRB CDR3s that were moderately but significantly shorter.

These receptors have no identified antigens. TCRB transcripts that were expressed got sequenced, as all of the isolated RNA had been reverse transcribed. The table came from immunoSEQ multiplex PCR; TCRdb's copy has only in-frame clones and leaves some out. Of 680,000 or so clones listed, over 10% are singletons. Specimen: naive CD4+ T cells from blood. The receptors derive from a man aged 18 to 29 with type 1 diabetes.

This chain uses TRBV5-1 with TRBJ2-7; 7 nucleotides agree with TRBD1. Per germline, CDR1 SGHRS and CDR2 YFSETQ. CDR3 length: 15 amino acids. The ends lost 2 bases at V and 9 bases at J; junction bases unmatched: 14. CDR3 nucleotide sequence: TGCGCCAGCAGCTTTGGAGACAGGGATCCATTGTGGCAGTACTTC. Translating gives CASSFGDRDPLWQYF.

This chain uses TRBV11-2 with TRBJ2-7, with TRBD1 matching over 9 bases. V lost 5 bases to trimming and J lost 3 bases; unmatched junction nucleotides: 8. CDR1 and CDR2 from the germline V gene are SGHAT and FQNNGV. There are 15 residues in the CDR3. This CDR3 reads CASSQYPGQGYEQYF. In DNA form, the CDR3 reads TGTGCCAGCAGCCAGTACCCGGGACAGGGCTACGAGCAGTACTTC.

V usage is TRBV30 and J usage is TRBJ2-4, with D perhaps assigned TRBD1 or TRBD2 (7 bases each). The CDR3 contains 13 residues. CDR1 is GTSNPN and CDR2 is SVGIG in the germline V gene (reference sequence). V lost 4 bases and J lost 4, with 11 bases in between. The CDR3 reads CAWTGGVKNIQYF. CDR3 DNA sequence: TGTGCCTGGACAGGGGGGGTGAAAAACATTCAGTACTTC.

This clone was picked up a small number of times. The V and J genes are TRBV27 and TRBJ1-2; 8 positions agree with TRBD1. The CDR3 loop spans 14 amino acids. Germline CDR1 reads MNHEY; CDR2 reads SMNVEV (reference sequence). Unmatched junction bases numbered 12, after V lost 9 bases and J lost 6 bases. In DNA, the CDR3 is TGTGCCAGTATGGGGACAGGTCTTTTCCATGGCTACACCTTC. It encodes CASMGTGLFHGYTF.

This clone was counted between two and nine times. The V and J genes are TRBV10-1 and TRBJ2-6; D perhaps matches TRBD1 (5 bases). Trimming removed 7 bases at V and 0 bases at J, with 16 bases between. The CDR3 covers 17 residues. CDR1 WNHNN and CDR2 SYGVQD come from the germline V gene (reference sequence). The CDR3 loop is CASKGAGGPSGANVLTF. The CDR3 region has the DNA TGCGCCAGCAAAGGGGCCGGCGGTCCCTCTGGGGCCAACGTCCTGACTTTC.

This clone was detected only a few times. The chain joins TRBV10-1 to TRBJ2-5; D may be TRBD1 (6 bases). Trimming removed 6 bases from V and 4 bases from J, with 12 bases in between. Germline V lookup: CDR1 WNHNN, CDR2 SYGVQD (reference sequence). This CDR3 contains 13 residues. Here the CDR3 DNA reads TGCGCCAGCAGCGGGACATTGGCAGAGACCCAGTACTTC. Translation gives CASSGTLAETQYF.

This clone was picked up a small number of times. The chain links TRBV29-1 to TRBJ2-7; TRBD1 or TRBD2 may be the D gene (5 bases each). Trimming removed 5 bases from V and 9 bases from J, with 17 bases in between. CDR1 is SQVTM, CDR2 ANQGSEA, per germline. This CDR3 is 12 amino acids long. The CDR3 protein is CSVQGTAPGQYF. DNA of the CDR3: TGCAGCGTTCAAGGGACCGCACCCGGGCAGTACTTC.

This clone was seen a handful of times. The rearrangement joins TRBV25-1 to TRBJ1-2; perhaps TRBD1 as D (5 bases). V was trimmed by 4 bases and J by 8 bases, leaving 17 bases between them. The germline V gene has CDR1 MGHDK and CDR2 SYGVNS. CDR3 length: 14 residues. The CDR3 region is CASSATRDVRGYTF. In DNA form, the CDR3 reads TGTGCCAGCAGTGCCACTAGGGACGTTCGGGGCTACACCTTC.

The chain is built from TRBV6-1 and TRBJ1-6; D uncertain. Germline CDR1 and CDR2: MNHNS and SASEGT. The CDR3 runs 14 residues. V lost 2 bases to trimming and J lost 7 bases, with 9 bases between them. CDR3 loop: CASSEIHENSPLHF. The CDR3 coding sequence is TGTGCCAGCAGTGAAATTCATGAGAATTCACCCCTCCACTTT.

The DNA of the CDR3 is TGTGCCAGCTGTGTGGACAGGTTGGGCACTGAAGCTTTCTTT. Translating gives CASCVDRLGTEAFF. The V gene is TRBV11-2, the J gene TRBJ1-1; 7 nucleotides line up with TRBD1. CDR3 length equals 14 residues. With 8 bases clipped from V and 4 bases from J, the junction kept 10 bases outside the gene matches. Germline CDR1 is SGHAT and CDR2 is FQNNGV.

On this clone itself: The same CDR3 can be traced to other DNA sequences in this sample. This sequence joins TRBV6-1 and TRBJ1-3; D gene ambiguous. The CDR3 has 12 amino acids. Germline lookup yields CDR1 MNHNS and CDR2 SASEGT. V dropped 8 bases and J dropped 0 bases, with 5 bases sitting between them. CDR3 sequence reads: CASSGSGNTIYF. Here the CDR3 DNA reads TGTGCCAGCTCGGGCTCTGGAAACACCATATATTTT.

A few counts support this clone. This chain joins TRBV5-8 and TRBJ1-5; D not resolved. The V gene lost 6 bases and the J gene lost 3 bases, with 7 bases spanning the gap. This CDR3 region has 12 residues. Germline CDR1 and CDR2: SGHTS and YDEGEE. CDR3 DNA: TGTGCCAGCACCCAAAACAATCAGCCCCAGCATTTT. Amino acids: CASTQNNQPQHF.

The V call is TRBV7-2, the J call TRBJ2-1; TRBD1 aligns across 8 bases. Per the germline V gene, CDR1 is SGHTA and CDR2 is FQGNSA. Germline trimming cut 3 bases from V and 9 bases from J; bases unmatched to any gene: 4. The CDR3 consists of 13 residues. The CDR3 reads CASSFDRGGEQFF. The CDR3 nucleotides are TGTGCCAGCAGCTTTGACAGGGGAGGTGAGCAGTTCTTC.

This clone is a singleton in its sample. The chain has TRBV2 and TRBJ2-3, with D perhaps matching TRBD2 (7 bases). V lost 6 bases and J lost 2, with 15 bases in between. The CDR3 covers 15 residues. Germline V gene sequence: CDR1 SNHLY, CDR2 FYNNEI. The CDR3 DNA follows: TGTGCCAGCAGGACCTGGGGGGGCCTCACAGATACGCAGTATTTT. It codes for CASRTWGGLTDTQYF.

This sequence joins TRBV10-2 and TRBJ2-7; TRBD1 is a possible D gene (6 bases). Trimming left V 6 bases short and J 0 bases short, with 12 bases between. The CDR3 has 14 residues. Germline-derived CDR1 and CDR2 are WSHSY and SAAADI. The CDR3 reads CASSYRASSYEQYF. The CDR3 nucleotides are TGCGCCAGCAGCTACAGGGCAAGCTCCTACGAGCAGTACTTC.